This TCR beta chain was recovered during a study of beta chain features in type 1 diabetes. This clone was observed a few times. The whole isolated RNA underwent reverse transcription, so sequencing captured expressed TCRB transcripts. TCRdb keeps only in-frame clones here, not all; method: immunoSEQ multiplex PCR. The sample has about 140,000 clones, about 7.1% seen once; the top ten hold about 1.4%. The germline V gene has CDR1 GTSNPN and CDR2 SVGIG (reference sequence). J was trimmed by 4 bases and V by 5 bases; bases with no gene match: 5. This CDR3 spans 14 amino acids. V gene TRBV30 combines with J gene TRBJ1-5; 10 positions agree with TRBD1. Sequencing was carried out using central memory CD4+ T cells from blood. The source is a woman aged 25-40 years in good health. CDR3 nucleotides: TGTGCCTGGGGGACAGGGGTCGGTAATCAGCCCCAGCATTTT. Protein sequence: CAWGTGVGNQPQHF.